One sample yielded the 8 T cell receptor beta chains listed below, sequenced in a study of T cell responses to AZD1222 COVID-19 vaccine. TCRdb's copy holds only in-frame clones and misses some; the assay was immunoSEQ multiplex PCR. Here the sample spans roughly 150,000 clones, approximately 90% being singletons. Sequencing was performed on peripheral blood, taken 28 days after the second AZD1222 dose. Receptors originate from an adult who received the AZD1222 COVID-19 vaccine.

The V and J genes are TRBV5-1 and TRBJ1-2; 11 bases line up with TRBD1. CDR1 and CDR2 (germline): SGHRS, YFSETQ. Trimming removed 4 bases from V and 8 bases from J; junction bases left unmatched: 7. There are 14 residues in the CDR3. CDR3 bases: TGCGCCAGCAGCGGAGGACAGGGGGCGATAGGCTACACCTTC. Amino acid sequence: CASSGGQGAIGYTF.

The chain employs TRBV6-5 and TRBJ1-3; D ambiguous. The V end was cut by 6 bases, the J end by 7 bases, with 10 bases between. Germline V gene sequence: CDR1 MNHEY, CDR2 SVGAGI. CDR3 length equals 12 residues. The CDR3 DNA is TGTGCCAGCAGCCCAGACCGGAACACCATATATTTT. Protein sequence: CASSPDRNTIYF.

CDR3 DNA: TGTGCCAGCAGCTTGGGGGTCCTAACGAACACCGGGGAGCTGTTTTTT. Its protein is CASSLGVLTNTGELFF. The chain uses TRBV11-2 and TRBJ2-2; D is possibly TRBD1 or TRBD2 (5 bases each). CDR3 length: 16 residues. The V gene lost 3 bases and the J gene lost 0 bases, with 11 bases spanning the gap. CDR1 is SGHAT, CDR2 FQNNGV, per germline.

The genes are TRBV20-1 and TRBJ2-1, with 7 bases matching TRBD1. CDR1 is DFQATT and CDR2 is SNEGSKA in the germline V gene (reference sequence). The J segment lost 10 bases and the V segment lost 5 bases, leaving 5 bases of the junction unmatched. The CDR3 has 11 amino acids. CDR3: CSASTGEEQFF. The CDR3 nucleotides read TGCAGTGCTTCAACAGGGGAGGAGCAGTTCTTC.

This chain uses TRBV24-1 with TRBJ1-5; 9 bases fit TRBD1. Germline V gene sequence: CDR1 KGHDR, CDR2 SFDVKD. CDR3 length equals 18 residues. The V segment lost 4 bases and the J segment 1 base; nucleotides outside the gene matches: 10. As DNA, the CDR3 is TGTGCCACCAGTGAGAGGACAGGGGTTAGTATGAGCAATCAGCCCCAGCATTTT. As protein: CATSERTGVSMSNQPQHF.

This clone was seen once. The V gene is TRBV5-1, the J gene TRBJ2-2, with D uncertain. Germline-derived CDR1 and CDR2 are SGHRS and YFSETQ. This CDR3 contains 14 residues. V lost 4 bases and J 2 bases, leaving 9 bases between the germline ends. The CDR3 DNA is TGCGCCAGCAGCCCGGACGGAAACACCGGGGAGCTGTTTTTT. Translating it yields CASSPDGNTGELFF.

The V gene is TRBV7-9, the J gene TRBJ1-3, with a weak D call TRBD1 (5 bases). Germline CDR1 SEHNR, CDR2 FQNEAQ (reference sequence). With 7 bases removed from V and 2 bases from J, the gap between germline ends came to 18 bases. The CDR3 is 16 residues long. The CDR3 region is CASTDYRTTAGNTIYF. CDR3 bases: TGTGCCAGCACCGATTACAGGACAACCGCTGGAAACACCATATATTTT.

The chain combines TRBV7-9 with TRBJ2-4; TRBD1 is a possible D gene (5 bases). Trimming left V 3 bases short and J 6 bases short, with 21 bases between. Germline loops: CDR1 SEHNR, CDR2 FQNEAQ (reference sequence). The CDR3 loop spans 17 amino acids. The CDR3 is CASSLGPGPKGRNIQYF. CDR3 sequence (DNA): TGTGCCAGCAGCTTGGGCCCAGGACCTAAGGGGCGAAACATTCAGTACTTC.